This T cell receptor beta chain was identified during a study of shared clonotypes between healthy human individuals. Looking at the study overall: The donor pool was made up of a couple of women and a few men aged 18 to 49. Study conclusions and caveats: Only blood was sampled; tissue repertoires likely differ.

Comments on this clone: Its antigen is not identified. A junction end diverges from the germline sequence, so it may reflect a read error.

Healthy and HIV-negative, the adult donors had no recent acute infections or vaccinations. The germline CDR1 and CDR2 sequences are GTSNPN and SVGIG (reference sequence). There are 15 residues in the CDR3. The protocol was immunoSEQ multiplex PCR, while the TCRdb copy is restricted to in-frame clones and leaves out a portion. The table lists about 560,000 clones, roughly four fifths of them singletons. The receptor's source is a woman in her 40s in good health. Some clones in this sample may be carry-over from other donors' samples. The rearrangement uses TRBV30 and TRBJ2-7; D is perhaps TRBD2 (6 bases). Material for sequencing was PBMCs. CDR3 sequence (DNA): TGTGCCTGGGACGGGGGTGAGTTTCGGGCCTACGAACAGTACTTC. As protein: CAWDGGEFRAYEQYF.